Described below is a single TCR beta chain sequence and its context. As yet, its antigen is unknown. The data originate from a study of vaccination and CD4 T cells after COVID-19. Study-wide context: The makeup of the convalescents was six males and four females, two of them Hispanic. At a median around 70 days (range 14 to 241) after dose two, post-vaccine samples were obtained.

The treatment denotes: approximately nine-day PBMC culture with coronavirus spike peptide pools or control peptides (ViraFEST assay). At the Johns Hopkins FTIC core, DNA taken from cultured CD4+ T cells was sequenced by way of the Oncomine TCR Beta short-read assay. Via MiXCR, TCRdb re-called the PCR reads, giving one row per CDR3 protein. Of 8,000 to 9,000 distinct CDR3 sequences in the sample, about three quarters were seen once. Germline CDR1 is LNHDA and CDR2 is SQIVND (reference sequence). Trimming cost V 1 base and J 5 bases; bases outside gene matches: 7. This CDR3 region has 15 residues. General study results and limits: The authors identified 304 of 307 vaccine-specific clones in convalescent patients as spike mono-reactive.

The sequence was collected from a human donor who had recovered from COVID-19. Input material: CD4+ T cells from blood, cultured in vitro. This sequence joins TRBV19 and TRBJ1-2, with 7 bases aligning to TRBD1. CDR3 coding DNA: TGTGCCAGTAGTATAGCTCGACAGGGAAGATATGGCTACACCTTC. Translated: CASSIARQGRYGYTF.